The 5 T cell receptor beta chains below were found in one sample sequenced in a study of shared clonotypes between healthy human individuals. Sequencing used immunoSEQ multiplex PCR; TCRdb keeps in-frame clones, though not all of them. The sample has 600,000 to 700,000 clones; approximately 73% are singletons. The specimen sequenced was memory CD4+ T cells sorted from blood. The sample's subset: CD45RA-negative fraction. The source is a woman aged 25 to 39 in good health.

This clone was seen only once. The chain uses TRBV27 and TRBJ1-1; D not certain. The CDR3 extends over 12 amino acids. Trimming left V 10 bases short and J 4 bases short, with 13 bases between. CDR1 MNHEY and CDR2 SMNVEV come from the germline V gene (reference sequence). The CDR3 protein is CATQARGTEAFF. Written as DNA, the CDR3 is TGTGCCACCCAGGCGCGGGGCACTGAAGCTTTCTTT.

The chain carries TRBV28 and TRBJ1-1; no firm D call. The CDR3 contains 15 residues. Germline lookup yields CDR1 MDHEN and CDR2 SYDVKM. V lost 8 bases and J 0 bases, leaving 16 bases between the germline ends. CDR3 nucleotides: TGTGCCAGCTCAAATTCCAGACCGATGAACACTGAAGCTTTCTTT. Translated: CASSNSRPMNTEAFF.

The chain uses TRBV25-1 and TRBJ2-1; 9 bases line up with TRBD2. The CDR3 consists of 16 residues. V shed 3 bases and J 3 bases; nucleotides not matched to a gene: 6. Per germline, CDR1 MGHDK and CDR2 SYGVNS. CDR3 coding DNA: TGTGCCAGCAGTGATGGTAGCGGGAGACTCTACAATGAGCAGTTCTTC. It is translated as CASSDGSGRLYNEQFF.

In regard to this clone: At the DNA level, this CDR3 is encoded by other sequences in the same sample as well. This rearrangement joins TRBV5-1 to TRBJ1-2; a weak D match, TRBD1 (5 bases). V lost 4 bases and J 2 bases, leaving 9 bases between the germline ends. The CDR3 length is 13 residues. From germline, CDR1 is SGHRS and CDR2 YFSETQ. CDR3 coding DNA: TGCGCCAGCAGCCCGGGGCCCAACTATGGCTACACCTTC. It translates to CASSPGPNYGYTF.

Worth noting for this clone: Germline is not matched at one junction end, which may reflect a read error. V gene TRBV7-9 combines with J gene TRBJ1-1; 10 positions agree with TRBD1. CDR3 length: 13 residues. Germline-derived CDR1 and CDR2 are SEHNR and FQNEAQ (reference sequence). CDR3 in DNA: TGTGCCAGCAGCTTTCAGGACAGGGGGATTCCCTACTTT. Translated: CASSFQDRGIPYF. Using reference TRBV7-9 and TRBJ1-1 for the parts outside the CDR3, the full variable domain is DTGVSQNPRHKITKRGQNVTFRCDPISEHNRLYWYRQTLGQGPEFLTYFQNEAQLEKSRLLSDRFSAERPKGSFSTLEIQRTEQGDSAMYLCASSFQDRGIPYFGQGTRLTVV.